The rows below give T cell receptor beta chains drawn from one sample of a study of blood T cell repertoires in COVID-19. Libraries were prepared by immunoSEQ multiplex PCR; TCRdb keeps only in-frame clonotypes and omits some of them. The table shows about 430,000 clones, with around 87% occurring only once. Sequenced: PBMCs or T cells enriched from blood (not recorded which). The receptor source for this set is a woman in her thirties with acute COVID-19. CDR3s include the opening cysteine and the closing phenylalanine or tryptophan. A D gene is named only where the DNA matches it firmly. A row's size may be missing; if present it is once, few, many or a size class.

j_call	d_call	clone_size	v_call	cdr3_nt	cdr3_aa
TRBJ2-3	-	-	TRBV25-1	TGTGCCAGCAGTGATTGGGACTTGAGCACAGATACGCAGTATTTT	CASSDWDLSTDTQYF
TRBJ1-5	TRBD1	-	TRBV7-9	TGTGCCAGCAGCTTAGGAGGCTCGCAGGGGGCAAATCAGCCCCAGCATTTT	CASSLGGSQGANQPQHF
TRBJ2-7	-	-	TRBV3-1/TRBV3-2	TGTGCCAGCAGCCAAGATGGACTGGCCGAGACCGAGCAGTACTTC	CASSQDGLAETEQYF
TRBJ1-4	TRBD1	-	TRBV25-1	TGTGCCAGCGGGGGGACAGGGAGAGGGGAAAAACTGTTTTTT	CASGGTGRGEKLFF
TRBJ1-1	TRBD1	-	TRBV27	TGTGCCAGCAGTACGACAGGGATCACTGAAGCTTTCTTT	CASSTTGITEAFF
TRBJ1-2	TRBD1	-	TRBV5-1	TGCGCCAGCAGGTCACAGGGGAACTATGGCTACACCTTC	CASRSQGNYGYTF
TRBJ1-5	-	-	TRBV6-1	TGTGCCAGCAGTGAAAGGACATATAGCAATCAGCCCCAGCATTTT	CASSERTYSNQPQHF
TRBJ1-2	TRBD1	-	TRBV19	TGTGCCAGTAGTACCCAGGGGACAGGGACTAACTATGGCTACACCTTC	CASSTQGTGTNYGYTF
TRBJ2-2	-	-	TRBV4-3	TGCGCCAGCAGCCAAGATTGGGGGCCCAGCGGGGAGCTGTTTTTT	CASSQDWGPSGELFF
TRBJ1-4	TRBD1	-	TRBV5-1	TGCGCCAGCAGCTTGGGGGACAGGGAGGGTGAAAAACTGTTTTTT	CASSLGDREGEKLFF
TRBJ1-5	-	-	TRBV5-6	TGTGCCAGCAGCTTGTTCACGGGGCAGGGGAATCAGCCCCAGCATTTT	CASSLFTGQGNQPQHF
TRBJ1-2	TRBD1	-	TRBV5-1	TGCGCCAGCAGAGGACAGGGGGCCGACTATGGCTACACCTTC	CASRGQGADYGYTF
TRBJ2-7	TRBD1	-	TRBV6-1	TGTGCCAGCAGTGAGAGACAGGGGGCATTCAACGAGCAGTACTTC	CASSERQGAFNEQYF
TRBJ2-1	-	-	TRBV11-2	TGTGCCAGCAGCTTAGGCCAGGGTTACAATGAGCAGTTCTTC	CASSLGQGYNEQFF
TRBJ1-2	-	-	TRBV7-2	TGTGCCAGCAGCTTAGGGCCCGATAACTATGGCTACACCTTC	CASSLGPDNYGYTF
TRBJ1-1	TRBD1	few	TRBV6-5	TGTGCCAGCAGTTATATCAGGGGGACAGGGACTGAAGCTTTCTTT	CASSYIRGTGTEAFF
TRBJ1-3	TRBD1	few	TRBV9	TGTGCCAGCAGCGTAGGGGTGGCAGGGGGCGCCTCTGGAAACACCATATATTTT	CASSVGVAGGASGNTIYF
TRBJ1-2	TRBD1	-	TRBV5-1	TGCGCCAGCAGTTTTGCCCTTTCGACAGGGGGCATTAGCTATGGCTACACCTTC	CASSFALSTGGISYGYTF
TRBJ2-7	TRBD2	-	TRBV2	TGTGCCAGCAGCCTGACTAGCGGGGGGACCATAGCCTACGAGCAGTACTTC	CASSLTSGGTIAYEQYF
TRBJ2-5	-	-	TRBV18	TGTGCCAGCTCACCACTGACGAGGGCTGGGGAGACCCAGTACTTC	CASSPLTRAGETQYF
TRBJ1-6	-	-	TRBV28	TGTGCCAGCAGTTACCACTTGGAGTGGAGTTCCGCGAGAAGCTCCTATAATTCACCCCTCCACTTT	CASSYHLEWSSARSSYNSPLHF
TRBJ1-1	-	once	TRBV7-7	TGTGCCAGCACCGCGTGGGCAGGCACCATGAACACTGAAGCTTTCTTT	CASTAWAGTMNTEAFF
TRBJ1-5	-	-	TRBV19	TGTGCCAGTAGTAACCCACAGGGTACGGGCAATCAGCCCCAGCATTTT	CASSNPQGTGNQPQHF
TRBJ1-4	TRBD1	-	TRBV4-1	TGCGCCAGCAGCACAGACAGGGAAGGATGGCGAACTAATGAAAAACTGTTTTTT	CASSTDREGWRTNEKLFF
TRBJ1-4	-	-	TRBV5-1	TGCGCCAGCAGCTTGTTCGGGTGGGAGAATGAAAAACTGTTTTTT	CASSLFGWENEKLFF
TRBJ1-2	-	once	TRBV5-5	TGTGCCAGCAGCTTGTCGTCAGGAACGAACTATGGCTACACCTTC	CASSLSSGTNYGYTF
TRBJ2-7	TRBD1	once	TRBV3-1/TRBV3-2	TGTGCCAGCAGCCAAGATGGGCAGGGGGACGAGCAGTACTTC	CASSQDGQGDEQYF
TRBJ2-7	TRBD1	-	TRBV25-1	TGTGCCAGCAGCGAAGTACAGGGGAGCTACGAGCAGTACTTC	CASSEVQGSYEQYF
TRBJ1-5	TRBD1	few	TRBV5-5	TGTGCCAGCAGCCAAGGGACAGGTAGCAATCAGCCCCAGCATTTT	CASSQGTGSNQPQHF
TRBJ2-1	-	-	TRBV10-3	TGTGCCATCGGCAGGGTGGATGAGCAGTTCTTC	CAIGRVDEQFF
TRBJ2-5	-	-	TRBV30	TGTGCCTGGAGTGTCCCGTACCTAGGAGGAGAGACCCAGTACTTC	CAWSVPYLGGETQYF
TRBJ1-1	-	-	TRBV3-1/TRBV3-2	TGTGCCAGCAGCTTGGGAGGGCGGCGAGCTTTCTTT	CASSLGGRRAFF
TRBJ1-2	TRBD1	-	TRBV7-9	TGTGCCAGCAGTACCGGGACAGGGGAAAACTATGGCTACACCTTC	CASSTGTGENYGYTF
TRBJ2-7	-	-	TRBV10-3	TGTGCCATCAGTGAGTCGAGAAGCGCAACCCGACCCTACGAGCAGTACTTC	CAISESRSATRPYEQYF
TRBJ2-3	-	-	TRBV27	TGTGCCAGCAGTTTTTACAGACCCCGCGACACAGATACGCAGTATTTT	CASSFYRPRDTDTQYF
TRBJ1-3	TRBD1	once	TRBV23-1	TGCGCCAGCAGTCAGTGCGGAGGGACAGGGCCCTTCTCTGGAAACACCATATATTTT	CASSQCGGTGPFSGNTIYF
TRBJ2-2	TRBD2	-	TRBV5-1	TGCGCCAGCAGCTTGGTAGCGGGGGGGAACACCGGGGAGCTGTTTTTT	CASSLVAGGNTGELFF
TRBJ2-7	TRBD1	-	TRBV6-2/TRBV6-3	TGTGCCAGCAGTTACTCGACGGTAAGGGGGCGATCCTACGAGCAGTACTTC	CASSYSTVRGRSYEQYF
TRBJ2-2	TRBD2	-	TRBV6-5	TGTGCCAGCGAACGGGGGGGCCCCGGGGAGCTGTTTTTT	CASERGGPGELFF
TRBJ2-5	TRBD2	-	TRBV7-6	TGTGCCAGCAGCTTGGGACTAGCAGAGACCCAGTACTTC	CASSLGLAETQYF